The 20 T cell receptor beta chains listed next were all sequenced from one sample in a study of shared clonotypes between healthy human individuals. Data came from immunoSEQ multiplex PCR; TCRdb stores just in-frame clones and leaves some out. The profile shows 2 million to 3 million clones, 90% to 95% of them singletons. Material for sequencing was naive CD4+ T cells from PBMCs. This sample's subset: CD45RA+ positively selected. These receptors came from a man aged 18 to 35 in good health. Some clones in this sample may be carry-over from other donors' samples.

The chain combines TRBV11-3 with TRBJ1-1; TRBD1 matches at 11 bases. Germline V gene lookup returns CDR1 SGHNT and CDR2 YENEEA. The V and J ends lost 5 bases and 0 bases, in that order; junction bases with no gene match: 8. This CDR3 has 17 amino acids. The CDR3 bases are TGTGCCAGCAGCACCGGACAGGGGGCTTCAATGAACACTGAAGCTTTCTTT. This sequence encodes CASSTGQGASMNTEAFF.

This clone has a single count. This chain joins TRBV4-1 and TRBJ2-7; no clear D. Per the germline V gene, CDR1 is MGHRA and CDR2 is YSYEKL. CDR3 length equals 15 residues. The V end was cut by 4 bases, the J end by 0 bases, with 13 bases between. CDR3 residues: CASSPSPGRSYEQYF. The CDR3, as DNA: TGCGCCAGCAGCCCCTCCCCCGGACGCTCCTACGAGCAGTACTTC.

The rearrangement joins TRBV28 to TRBJ2-2, with TRBD1 matching over 8 bases. This CDR3 is 16 amino acids long. CDR1 and CDR2 (germline): MDHEN, SYDVKM. The V and J ends lost 2 bases and 7 bases, in that order; junction bases with no gene match: 9. CDR3 residues: CASSLTGQGFHGELFF. CDR3 nucleotides: TGTGCCAGCAGTTTAACAGGACAGGGCTTTCACGGGGAGCTGTTTTTT.

This clone was detected a few times. This chain links TRBV10-3 with TRBJ1-1; 7 nucleotides agree with TRBD1. Trimming removed 7 bases from V and 3 bases from J; junction bases left unmatched: 8. The CDR3 totals 14 residues. Germline V gene data show CDR1 as ENHRY and CDR2 as SYGVKD. CDR3: CAIMRGQADTEAFF. CDR3 bases: TGTGCCATCATGAGAGGACAGGCGGACACTGAAGCTTTCTTT.

V is TRBV28 and J is TRBJ2-3, with 12 bases aligning to TRBD2. The CDR3 length is 16 residues. V was pared by 2 bases and J by 5 bases, with 5 bases of the junction left unmatched. CDR1 is MDHEN, CDR2 SYDVKM, per germline. In nucleotides, the CDR3 is TGTGCCAGCAGTTTAGTACTAGCGGGAGGCGGAGATACGCAGTATTTT. This encodes CASSLVLAGGGDTQYF.

V gene TRBV5-4 combines with J gene TRBJ2-3, with 8 bases identical to TRBD1. Germline V gene sequence: CDR1 SGHNT, CDR2 YYREEE (reference sequence). The CDR3 length is 13 residues. V trimming: 4 bases; J trimming: 5 bases; junction bases outside the gene matches: 3. The CDR3 DNA is TGTGCCAGCAGCGTCGACAGGGGAGATACGCAGTATTTT. This codes for CASSVDRGDTQYF.

About this clone itself: This sample includes further DNA sequences coding for the same CDR3. The chain joins TRBV18 to TRBJ2-7, with D tentatively TRBD1 (7 bases). V shed 2 bases and J shed 4 bases, with 12 bases lying between them. The CDR3 length is 14 residues. In germline, CDR1 is KGHSH, CDR2 LQKENI. CDR3 residues: CASSPETGRYEQYF. The CDR3 DNA follows: TGTGCCAGCTCACCAGAGACAGGGAGGTACGAGCAGTACTTC.

DNA for the CDR3: TGTGCCAGTAGTATTGCGGGGACAGGGAACACCGGGGAGCTGTTTTTT. Translating it yields CASSIAGTGNTGELFF. The chain has TRBV19 and TRBJ2-2, with 8 nucleotides matching TRBD1. CDR1 and CDR2 from the germline V gene are LNHDA and SQIVND (reference sequence). The CDR3 covers 16 residues. After removal of 3 bases from V and 1 base from J, the junction contained 4 bases not matched to a gene.

The chain combines TRBV5-4 with TRBJ2-1, with 15 bases lining up with TRBD2. CDR1 and CDR2 (germline): SGHNT, YYREEE (reference sequence). V lost 0 bases, J lost 16 bases, and 8 bases stayed unmatched. There are 15 residues in the CDR3. The CDR3 nucleotides read TGTGCCAGCAGCTTGGGGACTAGCGGGAGGGAGGGTGGATTCTTC. It is translated as CASSLGTSGREGGFF.

The chain carries TRBV7-9 and TRBJ2-1, with TRBD1 matching 10 bases. Germline V gene sequence: CDR1 SEHNR, CDR2 FQNEAQ (reference sequence). The V gene end was trimmed by 5 bases and the J gene end by 5 bases; junction bases not matched to a gene: 6. The CDR3 extends over 15 amino acids. The CDR3 loop reads CASSRFGQGDNEQFF. CDR3 in DNA: TGTGCCAGCAGCCGCTTTGGACAGGGGGACAATGAGCAGTTCTTC.

The rearrangement uses TRBV7-9 and TRBJ2-5; 9 nucleotides agree with TRBD2. The V segment lost 11 bases and the J segment 2 bases; nucleotides outside the gene matches: 9. The CDR3 is 14 residues long. The germline CDR1 and CDR2 sequences are SEHNR and FQNEAQ (reference sequence). The DNA for the CDR3 is TGTGCCGCCCAGACTAGCGGATTTCAAGAGACCCAGTACTTC. Amino acids: CAAQTSGFQETQYF.

V gene TRBV6-1 combines with J gene TRBJ1-4, with 8 bases that match TRBD1. Germline assignment: CDR1 MNHNS and CDR2 SASEGT. With V trimmed by 5 bases and J by 7 bases, 6 bases remained unmatched. The CDR3 runs to 14 residues. The CDR3 DNA reads as TGTGCCAGCAGTACGGACAGGGTTTTTGAAAAACTGTTTTTT. Protein sequence: CASSTDRVFEKLFF.

The rearrangement uses TRBV4-2 and TRBJ2-7; perhaps TRBD1 as D (6 bases). The V gene lost 1 base and the J gene lost 2 bases, with 24 bases spanning the gap. The CDR3 spans 19 residues. Germline V gene sequence: CDR1 LGHNA, CDR2 YNFKEQ. The DNA for the CDR3 is TGTGCCAGCAGCCAAGCGGCACCCTGGCGGCAGGGGACCCCCTACGAGCAGTACTTC. It specifies CASSQAAPWRQGTPYEQYF.

In this sample, this clone turned up once. Within the sample, other DNA sequences also encode this same CDR3. The rearrangement links TRBV2 to TRBJ1-1, with D hard to call. There are 13 residues in the CDR3. Germline lookup yields CDR1 SNHLY and CDR2 FYNNEI. Between the trimmed V and J ends, which lost 4 bases and 1 base, there was a span of 7 bases. CDR3 residues: CASSVGPNTEAFF. Written as DNA, the CDR3 is TGTGCCAGCAGTGTCGGACCGAACACTGAAGCTTTCTTT.

J is TRBJ2-2 and V is TRBV5-1; 12 nucleotides align to TRBD1. With 5 bases clipped from V and 6 bases from J, the junction kept 5 bases outside the gene matches. This CDR3 spans 15 amino acids. Germline CDR1 SGHRS, CDR2 YFSETQ. Here the CDR3 DNA reads TGCGCCAGCAGGGCCGGGACAGGGGGCTCCGGGGAGCTGTTTTTT. Translation gives CASRAGTGGSGELFF. Full variable domain (rest looked up from reference TRBV5-1 and TRBJ2-2): KAGVTQTPRYLIKTRGQQVTLSCSPISGHRSVSWYQQTPGQGLQFLFEYFSETQRNKGNFPGRFSGRQFSNSRSEMNVSTLELGDSALYLCASRAGTGGSGELFFGEGSRLTVL.

Only one count was recorded for this clone. The chain recombines TRBV5-1 with TRBJ2-1; 8 bases line up with TRBD2. From germline, CDR1 is SGHRS and CDR2 YFSETQ. The J segment lost 8 bases and the V segment lost 2 bases, leaving 9 bases of the junction unmatched. This CDR3 has 15 amino acids. The DNA for the CDR3 is TGCGCCAGCAGCTTTGGGGGGACTAGGTGGTATGAGCAGTTCTTC. It specifies CASSFGGTRWYEQFF.

The V and J genes are TRBV2 and TRBJ2-7; either TRBD1 or TRBD2 may supply D (5 bases each). The CDR3 has 15 amino acids. Germline V gene sequence: CDR1 SNHLY, CDR2 FYNNEI. Trimming took 9 bases from V and 3 from J, leaving 21 bases between them. The CDR3 nucleotides read TGTGCCAGTTCCATTGGGACCCTTCGGGGCTACGAGCAGTACTTC. Translating gives CASSIGTLRGYEQYF.

The chain combines TRBV7-3 with TRBJ2-7, with 8 bases fitting TRBD2. Germline lookup yields CDR1 SGHTA and CDR2 FQGTGA. J lost 3 bases, V lost 3 bases, and 10 bases had no gene match. The CDR3 covers 16 residues. The CDR3 bases are TGTGCCAGCAGCTTCACCGGGACTAGTCCCCTCTACGAGCAGTACTTC. It translates to CASSFTGTSPLYEQYF. Drawing the rest from reference TRBV7-3 and TRBJ2-7, the complete variable domain is GAGVSQTPSNKVTEKGKYVELRCDPISGHTALYWYRQSLGQGPEFLIYFQGTGAADDSGLPNDRFFAVRPEGSVSTLKIQRTERGDSAVYLCASSFTGTSPLYEQYFGPGTRLTVT.

The chain is built from TRBV9 and TRBJ2-7; 12 bases are shared with TRBD1. Germline V gene data show CDR1 as SGDLS and CDR2 as YYNGEE. The CDR3 has 16 amino acids. The ends lost 0 bases at V and 4 bases at J; junction bases unmatched: 5. CDR3 bases: TGTGCCAGCAGCGTAGACCGGGACAGGGGGCTGTACGAGCAGTACTTC. It encodes CASSVDRDRGLYEQYF. The variable domain in full, completed from reference TRBV9 and TRBJ2-7, reads DSGVTQTPKHLITATGQRVTLRCSPRSGDLSVYWYQQSLDQGLQFLIQYYNGEERAKGNILERFSAQQFPDLHSELNLSSLELGDSALYFCASSVDRDRGLYEQYFGPGTRLTVT.

This chain uses TRBV6-5 with TRBJ2-7; D uncertain. The CDR3 loop spans 15 amino acids. The germline gives CDR1 MNHEY, CDR2 SVGAGI. V lost 2 bases to trimming and J lost 0 bases, with 11 bases between them. As DNA, the CDR3 is TGTGCCAGCAGTTACGGGCGGAAGTTCTCCTACGAGCAGTACTTC. Translating it yields CASSYGRKFSYEQYF.